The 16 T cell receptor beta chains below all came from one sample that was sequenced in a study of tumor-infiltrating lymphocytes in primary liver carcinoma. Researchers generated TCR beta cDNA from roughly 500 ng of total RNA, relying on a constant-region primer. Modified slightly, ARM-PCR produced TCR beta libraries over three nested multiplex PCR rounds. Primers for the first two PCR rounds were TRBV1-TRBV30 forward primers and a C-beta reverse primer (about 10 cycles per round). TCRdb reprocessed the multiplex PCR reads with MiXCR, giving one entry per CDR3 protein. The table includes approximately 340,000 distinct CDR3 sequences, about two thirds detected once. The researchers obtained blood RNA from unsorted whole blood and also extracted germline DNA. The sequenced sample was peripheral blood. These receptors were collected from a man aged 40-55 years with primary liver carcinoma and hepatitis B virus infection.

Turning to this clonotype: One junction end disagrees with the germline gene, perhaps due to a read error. CDR3 region: CASGLGAGMAQPQHF. CDR3 DNA sequence: TGTGCCAGCGGCTTGGGGGCAGGGATGGCTCAGCCCCAGCATTTT. The chain is built from TRBV5-6 and TRBJ1-5, with a possible D match to TRBD1 (6 bases). The CDR3 loop spans 15 amino acids. Germline V CDR1 and CDR2: SGHDT, YYEEEE.

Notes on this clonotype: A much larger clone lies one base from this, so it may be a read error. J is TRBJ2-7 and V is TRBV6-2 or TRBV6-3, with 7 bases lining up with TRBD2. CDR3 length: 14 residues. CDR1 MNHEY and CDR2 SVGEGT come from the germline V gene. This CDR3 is CATSYLLAPYEQYF. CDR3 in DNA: TGTGCCACCAGTTATCTACTAGCGCCCTACGAGCAGTACTTC.

In nucleotides, the CDR3 is TGTGCCGGTAGCTTACAGGTTAGGACAGATACGCAGTATTTT. As protein: CAGSLQVRTDTQYF. This chain connects TRBV11-2 to TRBJ2-3; tentatively, D is TRBD1 (5 bases). Germline CDR1 SGHAT, CDR2 FQNNGV. This CDR3 comprises 14 residues. Deletions cut 11 bases from V and 3 bases from J, with 18 bases between.

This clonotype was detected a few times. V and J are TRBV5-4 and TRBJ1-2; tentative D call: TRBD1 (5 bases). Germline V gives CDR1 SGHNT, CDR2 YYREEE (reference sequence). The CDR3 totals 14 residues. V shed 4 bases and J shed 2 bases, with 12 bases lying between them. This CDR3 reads CASSKQAFNYGYTF. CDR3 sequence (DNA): TGTGCCAGCAGCAAACAGGCGTTCAACTATGGCTACACCTTC.

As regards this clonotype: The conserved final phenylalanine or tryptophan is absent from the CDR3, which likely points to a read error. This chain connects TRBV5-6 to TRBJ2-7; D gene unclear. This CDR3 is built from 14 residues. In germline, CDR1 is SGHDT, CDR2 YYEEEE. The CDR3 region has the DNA TGTGCCAGTAGCTTGGCGGAGTCAGAATACGAGCAGTACTCC. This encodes CASSLAESEYEQYS.

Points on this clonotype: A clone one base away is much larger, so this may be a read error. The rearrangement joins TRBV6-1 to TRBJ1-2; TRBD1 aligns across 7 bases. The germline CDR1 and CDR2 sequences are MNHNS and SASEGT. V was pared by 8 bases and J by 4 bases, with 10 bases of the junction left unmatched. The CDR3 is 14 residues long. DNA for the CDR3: TGTGCCAGCTGTGTTTCGACAGGGCTCTATGGCTACACCTTC. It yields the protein CASCVSTGLYGYTF.

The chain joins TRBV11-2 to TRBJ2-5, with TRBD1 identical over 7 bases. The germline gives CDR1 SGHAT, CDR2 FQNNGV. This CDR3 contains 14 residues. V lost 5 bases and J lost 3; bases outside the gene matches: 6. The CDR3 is CASSQNRGKETQYF. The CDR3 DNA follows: TGTGCCAGCAGCCAGAACAGGGGAAAAGAGACCCAGTACTTC.

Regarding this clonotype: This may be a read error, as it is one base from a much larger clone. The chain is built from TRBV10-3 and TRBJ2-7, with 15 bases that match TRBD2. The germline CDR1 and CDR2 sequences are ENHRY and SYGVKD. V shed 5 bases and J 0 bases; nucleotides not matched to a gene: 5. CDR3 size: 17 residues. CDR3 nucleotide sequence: TGTGCCATCAGTAGGACTAGCGGGAGGGCTAACTCCTACGAGCAGTACTTC. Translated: CAISRTSGRANSYEQYF.

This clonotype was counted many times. The CDR3 nucleotides are TGCAGCGTTCGGACTAGCGGGATCTACGAGCAGTACTTC. It translates to CSVRTSGIYEQYF. The J gene is TRBJ2-7, the V gene TRBV29-1; TRBD2 agrees at 12 bases. CDR1 is SQVTM, CDR2 ANQGSEA, per germline. This CDR3 region has 13 residues. V gave up 5 bases and J gave up 3 bases; unmatched junction bases: 2.

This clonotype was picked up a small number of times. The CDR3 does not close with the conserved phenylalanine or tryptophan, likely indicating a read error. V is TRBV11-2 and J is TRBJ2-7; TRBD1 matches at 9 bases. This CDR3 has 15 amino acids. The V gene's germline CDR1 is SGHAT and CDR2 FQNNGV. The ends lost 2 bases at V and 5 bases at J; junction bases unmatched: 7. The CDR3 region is CASSLRWTGEDEQYI. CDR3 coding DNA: TGTGCCAGCAGCTTACGATGGACAGGGGAAGACGAGCAGTACATC.

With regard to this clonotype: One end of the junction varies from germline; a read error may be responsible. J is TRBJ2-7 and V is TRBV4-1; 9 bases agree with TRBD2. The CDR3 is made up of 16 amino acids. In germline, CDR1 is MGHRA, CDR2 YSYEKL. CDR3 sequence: CTSSQGALAGGYEQYF. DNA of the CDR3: TGCACCAGCAGCCAAGGGGCACTAGCGGGCGGCTACGAGCAGTACTTC.

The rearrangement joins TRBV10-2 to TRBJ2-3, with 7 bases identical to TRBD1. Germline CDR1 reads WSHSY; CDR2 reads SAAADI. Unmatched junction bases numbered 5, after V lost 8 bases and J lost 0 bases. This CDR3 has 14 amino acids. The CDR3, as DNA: TGCGCCAGCGCGGACAGGAGTAGCACAGATACGCAGTATTTT. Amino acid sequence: CASADRSSTDTQYF.

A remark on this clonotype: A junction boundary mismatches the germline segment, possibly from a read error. The CDR3 protein is CASSTGSGAYVLTF. The CDR3 DNA sequence: TGTGCCAGCAGTACAGGATCTGGGGCCTACGTCCTGACTTTC. This chain joins TRBV11-2 and TRBJ2-6; a possible D gene is TRBD1 (5 bases). CDR1 SGHAT and CDR2 FQNNGV come from the germline V gene. The CDR3 loop spans 14 amino acids.

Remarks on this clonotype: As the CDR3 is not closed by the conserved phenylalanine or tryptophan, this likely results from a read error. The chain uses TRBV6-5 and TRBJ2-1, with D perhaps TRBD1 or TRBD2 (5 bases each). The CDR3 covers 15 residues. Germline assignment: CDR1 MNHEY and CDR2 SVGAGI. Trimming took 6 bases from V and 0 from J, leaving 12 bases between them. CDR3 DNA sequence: TGTGCCAGCAGCGAAGGGGAGAGCTCCTACAATGAGCAGTTCTTA. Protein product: CASSEGESSYNEQFL.

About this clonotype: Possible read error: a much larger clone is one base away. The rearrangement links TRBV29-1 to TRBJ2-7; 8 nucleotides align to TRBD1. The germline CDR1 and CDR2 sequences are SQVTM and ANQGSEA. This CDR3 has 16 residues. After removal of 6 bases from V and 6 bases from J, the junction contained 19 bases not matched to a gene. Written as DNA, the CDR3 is TGCAGCGTGTCTCAAATTGGACAGGGAGGTCTCATCGAGCAGTACTTC. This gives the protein CSVSQIGQGGLIEQYF.

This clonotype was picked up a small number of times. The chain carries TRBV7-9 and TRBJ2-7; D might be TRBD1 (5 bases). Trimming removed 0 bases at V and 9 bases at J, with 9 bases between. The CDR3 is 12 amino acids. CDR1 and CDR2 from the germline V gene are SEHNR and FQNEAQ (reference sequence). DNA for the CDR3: TGTGCCAGCAGCTTAGCAGGGGAAGGGCAGTACTTC. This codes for CASSLAGEGQYF.